Each of the 5 T cell receptor beta chains below was sequenced from the same sample in a study of cytomegalovirus exposure and HLA in healthy donors. The PCR used 60 Vbeta and 13 Jbeta primers. The method was immunoSEQ multiplex PCR; TCRdb's version includes in-frame clones alone and lacks a portion of them. The data show approximately 180,000 clones, 79% seen once. The material sequenced was PBMCs. The receptors shown here come from a woman between 45 and 60 years old in good health and CMV-seronegative.

This clone appeared once. This chain links TRBV7-2 with TRBJ1-4; weak D call: TRBD1 (5 bases). The V gene's germline CDR1 is SGHTA and CDR2 FQGNSA. This CDR3 has 16 amino acids. The V end lost 2 bases, the J end lost 4 bases, and 14 bases lay between the germline ends. The DNA for the CDR3 is TGTGCCAGCAGCTTAACGGTGACAGCCAATAATGAAAAACTGTTTTTT. This sequence encodes CASSLTVTANNEKLFF.

The V gene is TRBV5-6, the J gene TRBJ2-7; D unclear. The germline V gene has CDR1 SGHDT and CDR2 YYEEEE. Between the trimmed V and J ends, which lost 6 bases and 1 base, there was a span of 17 bases. CDR3 length: 15 amino acids. The CDR3: CASNPRGTGSYEQYF. The CDR3 DNA is TGTGCCAGCAACCCTCGAGGCACCGGTTCCTACGAGCAGTACTTC.

The genes are TRBV15 and TRBJ2-7, with 10 bases matching TRBD1. The CDR3 runs to 16 residues. V shed 3 bases, J shed 4 bases, and the junction held 9 bases outside the gene matches. CDR1 and CDR2 (germline): LNHNV, YYDKDF (reference sequence). The CDR3, as DNA: TGTGCCACCAGCAGGCAAACCGGGACAGGGGTTTACGAGCAGTACTTC. This translates into CATSRQTGTGVYEQYF.

The chain joins TRBV5-1 to TRBJ2-1, with 7 bases identical to TRBD1. Germline assignment: CDR1 SGHRS and CDR2 YFSETQ. V was clipped by 2 bases and J by 4 bases; unmatched bases: 0. The CDR3 consists of 13 residues. The CDR3, as DNA: TGCGCCAGCAGCTTACAGGGGTACAATGAGCAGTTCTTC. It encodes CASSLQGYNEQFF.

About this clone: The junction differs from germline at one of its ends, possibly a read error. The gene calls are TRBV11-3 and TRBJ2-1; TRBD2 matches 10 bases. CDR1 is SGHNT, CDR2 YENEEA, per germline. This CDR3 contains 15 residues. For the CDR3, the DNA is TGTGCCAGCAGTTTAGCGGGAGGTCGTGACAATGAGCAGTTCTTC. Protein: CASSLAGGRDNEQFF.